This note documents a single T cell receptor (beta chain) sequence. Antigen: not known. Germline V gene data show CDR1 as SGHNT and CDR2 as YENEEA. This CDR3 comprises 17 residues. After removal of 3 bases from V and 1 base from J, the junction contained 4 bases not matched to a gene. This entry belongs to a study of shared clonotypes between healthy human individuals. General study findings and limits: Donor clonotype sharing was expected to depend on sequencing depth.

Original processing notes: Filtering differed since immunoSEQ provided only junctions, with no quality scores. Clones were sequenced by immunoSEQ multiplex PCR, and TCRdb holds only the in-frame ones, with some missing. From that table come the V and J calls and clone size; the DNA was used to work out D and trimming. This sample has over 1.4 million clones, with approximately 96% found just once. The sequence derives from a man between 25 and 39 years old in good health. This rearrangement joins TRBV11-3 to TRBJ2-3; the match to TRBD2 covers 13 bases. The sequencing input was naive CD4+ T cells sorted from blood. Described subset: CD45RA+ positively selected. DNA of the CDR3: TGTGCCAGCAGCTTCGGACTAGCGGGAGCAGGCACAGATACGCAGTATTTT. The encoded protein is CASSFGLAGAGTDTQYF.